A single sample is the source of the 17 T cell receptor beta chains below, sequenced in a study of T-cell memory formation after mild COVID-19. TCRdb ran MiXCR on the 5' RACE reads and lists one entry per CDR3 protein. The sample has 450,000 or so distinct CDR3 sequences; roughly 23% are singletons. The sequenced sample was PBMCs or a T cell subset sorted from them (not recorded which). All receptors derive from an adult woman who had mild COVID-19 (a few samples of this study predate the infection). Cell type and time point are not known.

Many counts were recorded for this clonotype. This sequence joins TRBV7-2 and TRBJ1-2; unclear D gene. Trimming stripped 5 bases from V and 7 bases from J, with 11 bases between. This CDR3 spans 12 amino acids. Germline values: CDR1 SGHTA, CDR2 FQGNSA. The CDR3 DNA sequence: TGTGCCAGCAGCAGTCTAAGGGTTGGCTACACCTTC. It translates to CASSSLRVGYTF.

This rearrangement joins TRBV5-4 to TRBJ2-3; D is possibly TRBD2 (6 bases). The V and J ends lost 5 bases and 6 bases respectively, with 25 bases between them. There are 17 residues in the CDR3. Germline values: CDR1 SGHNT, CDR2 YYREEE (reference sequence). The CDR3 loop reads CASSLGRLAPAGDTQYF. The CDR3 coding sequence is TGTGCCAGCAGTCTAGGGAGGCTAGCCCCCGCCGGGGATACGCAGTATTTT. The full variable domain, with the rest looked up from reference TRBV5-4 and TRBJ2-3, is ETGVTQSPTHLIKTRGQQVTLRCSSQSGHNTVSWYQQALGQGPQFIFQYYREEENGRGNFPPRFSGLQFPNYSSELNVNALELDDSALYLCASSLGRLAPAGDTQYFGPGTRLTVL.

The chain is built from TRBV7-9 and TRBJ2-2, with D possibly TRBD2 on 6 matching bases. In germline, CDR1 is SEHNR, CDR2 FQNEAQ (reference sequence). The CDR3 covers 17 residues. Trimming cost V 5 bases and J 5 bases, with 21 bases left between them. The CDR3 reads CASSASSWGSGTGELFF. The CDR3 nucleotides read TGTGCCAGCAGCGCCTCAAGTTGGGGGAGCGGGACCGGGGAGCTGTTTTTT.

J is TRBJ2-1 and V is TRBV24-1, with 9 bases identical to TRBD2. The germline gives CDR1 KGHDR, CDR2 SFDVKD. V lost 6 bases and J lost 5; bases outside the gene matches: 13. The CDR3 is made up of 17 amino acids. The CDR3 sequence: CATSPGRREGHNNEQFF. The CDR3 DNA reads TGTGCCACCAGTCCGGGAAGGCGGGAGGGCCATAACAATGAGCAGTTCTTC.

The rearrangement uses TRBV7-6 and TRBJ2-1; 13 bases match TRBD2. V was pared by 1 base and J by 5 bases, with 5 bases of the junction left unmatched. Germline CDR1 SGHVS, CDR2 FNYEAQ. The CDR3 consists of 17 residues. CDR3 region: CASSLGTSGRGNNEQFF. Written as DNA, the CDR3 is TGTGCCAGCAGCTTAGGAACTAGCGGGAGGGGGAACAATGAGCAGTTCTTC. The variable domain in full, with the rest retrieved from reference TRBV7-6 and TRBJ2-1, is GAGVSQSPRYKVTKRGQDVALRCDPISGHVSLYWYRQALGQGPEFLTYFNYEAQQDKSGLPNDRFSAERPEGSISTLTIQRTEQRDSAMYRCASSLGTSGRGNNEQFFGPGTRLTVL.

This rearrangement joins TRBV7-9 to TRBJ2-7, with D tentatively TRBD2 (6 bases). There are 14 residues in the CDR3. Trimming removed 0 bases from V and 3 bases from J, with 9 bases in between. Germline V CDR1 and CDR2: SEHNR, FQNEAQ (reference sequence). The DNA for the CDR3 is TGTGCCAGCAGCTTAGCGGGAGGCGGCTACGAGCAGTACTTC. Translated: CASSLAGGGYEQYF.

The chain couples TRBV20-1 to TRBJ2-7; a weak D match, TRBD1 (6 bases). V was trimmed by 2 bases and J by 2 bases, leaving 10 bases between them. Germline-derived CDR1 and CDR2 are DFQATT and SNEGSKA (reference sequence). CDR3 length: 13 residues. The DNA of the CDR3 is TGCAGTGCTAGACCAGGACAGACCTACGAGCAGTACTTC. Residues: CSARPGQTYEQYF.

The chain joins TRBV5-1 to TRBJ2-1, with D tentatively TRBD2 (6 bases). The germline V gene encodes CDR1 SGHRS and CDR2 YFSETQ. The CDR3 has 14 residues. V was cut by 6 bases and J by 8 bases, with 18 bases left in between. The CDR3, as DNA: TGCGCCAGCACCCGGGACTCCTCCTCGGATGAGCAGTTCTTC. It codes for CASTRDSSSDEQFF.

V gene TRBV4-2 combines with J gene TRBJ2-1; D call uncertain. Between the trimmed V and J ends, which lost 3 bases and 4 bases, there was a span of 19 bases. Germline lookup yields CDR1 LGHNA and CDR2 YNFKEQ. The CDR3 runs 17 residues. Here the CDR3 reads CASSQHNGVRSYNEQFF. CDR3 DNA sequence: TGTGCCAGCAGCCAGCACAACGGTGTGAGGTCGTACAATGAGCAGTTCTTC.

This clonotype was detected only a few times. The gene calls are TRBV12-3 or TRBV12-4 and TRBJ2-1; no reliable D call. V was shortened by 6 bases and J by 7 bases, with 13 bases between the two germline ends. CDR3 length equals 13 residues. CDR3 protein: CASRRQVRNEQFF. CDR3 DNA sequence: TGTGCCAGCAGGCGCCAGGTTCGTAATGAGCAGTTCTTC.

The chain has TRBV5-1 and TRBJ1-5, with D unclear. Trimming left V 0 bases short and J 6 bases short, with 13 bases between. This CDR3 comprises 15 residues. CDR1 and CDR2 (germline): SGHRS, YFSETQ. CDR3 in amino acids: CASSLEGGGRQPQHF. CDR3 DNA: TGCGCCAGCAGCTTGGAAGGTGGAGGACGTCAGCCCCAGCATTTT.

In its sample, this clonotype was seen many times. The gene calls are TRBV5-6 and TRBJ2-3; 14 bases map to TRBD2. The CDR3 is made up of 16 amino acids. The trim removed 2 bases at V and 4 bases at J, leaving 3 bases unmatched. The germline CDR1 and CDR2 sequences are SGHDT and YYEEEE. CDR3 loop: CASSFGLAGGADTQYF. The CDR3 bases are TGTGCCAGCAGCTTTGGACTAGCGGGAGGAGCAGATACGCAGTATTTT.

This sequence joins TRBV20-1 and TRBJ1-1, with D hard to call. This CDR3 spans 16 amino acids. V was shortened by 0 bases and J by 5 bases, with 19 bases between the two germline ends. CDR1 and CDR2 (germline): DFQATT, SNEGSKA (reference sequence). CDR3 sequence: CSARDLDGARWTEAFF. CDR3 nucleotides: TGCAGTGCTAGAGATTTGGACGGAGCCCGGTGGACTGAAGCTTTCTTT.

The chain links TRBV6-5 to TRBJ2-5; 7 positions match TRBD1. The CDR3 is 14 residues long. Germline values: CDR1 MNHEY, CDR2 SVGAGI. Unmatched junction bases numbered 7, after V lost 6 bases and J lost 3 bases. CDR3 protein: CASRDGTAKETQYF. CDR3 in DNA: TGTGCCAGCAGAGACGGGACAGCAAAAGAGACCCAGTACTTC.

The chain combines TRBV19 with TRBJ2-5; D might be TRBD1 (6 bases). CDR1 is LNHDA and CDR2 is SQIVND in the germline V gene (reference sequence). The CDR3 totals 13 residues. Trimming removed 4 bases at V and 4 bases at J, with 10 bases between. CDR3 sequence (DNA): TGTGCCAGTAGTACAACAGGGAGAGAGACCCAGTACTTC. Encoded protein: CASSTTGRETQYF.

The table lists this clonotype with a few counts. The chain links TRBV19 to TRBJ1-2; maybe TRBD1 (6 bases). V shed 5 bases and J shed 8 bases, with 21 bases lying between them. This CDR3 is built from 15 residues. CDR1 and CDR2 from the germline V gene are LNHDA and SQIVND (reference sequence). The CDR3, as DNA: TGTGCCAGTAGTTCTAGGACAGTCGCCGTAGGGGGCTACACCTTC. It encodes CASSSRTVAVGGYTF.

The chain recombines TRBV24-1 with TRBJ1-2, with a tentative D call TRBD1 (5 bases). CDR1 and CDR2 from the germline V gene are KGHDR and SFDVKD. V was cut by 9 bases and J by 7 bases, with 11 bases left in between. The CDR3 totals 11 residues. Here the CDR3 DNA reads TGTGCCACCGGGACGGAGCTTGGCTACACCTTC. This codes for CATGTELGYTF.